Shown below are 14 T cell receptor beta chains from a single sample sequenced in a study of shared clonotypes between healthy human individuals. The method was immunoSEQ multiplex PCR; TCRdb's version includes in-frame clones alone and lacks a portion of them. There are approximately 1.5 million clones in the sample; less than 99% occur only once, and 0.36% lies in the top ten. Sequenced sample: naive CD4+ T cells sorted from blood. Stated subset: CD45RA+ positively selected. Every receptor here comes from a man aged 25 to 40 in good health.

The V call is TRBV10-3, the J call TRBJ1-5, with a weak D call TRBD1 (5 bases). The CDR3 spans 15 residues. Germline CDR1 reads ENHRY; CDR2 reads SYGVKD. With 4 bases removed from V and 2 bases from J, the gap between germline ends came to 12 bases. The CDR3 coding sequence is TGTGCCATCAGTGGCGGGGGGAACGGCAATCAGCCCCAGCATTTT. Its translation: CAISGGGNGNQPQHF.

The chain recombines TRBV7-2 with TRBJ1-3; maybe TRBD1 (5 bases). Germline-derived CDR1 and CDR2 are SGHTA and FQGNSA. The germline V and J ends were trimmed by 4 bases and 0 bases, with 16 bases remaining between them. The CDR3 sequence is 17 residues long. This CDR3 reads CASSSRVRGLSGNTIYF. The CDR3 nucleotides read TGTGCCAGCAGCTCCCGCGTCCGGGGCCTCTCTGGAAACACCATATATTTT.

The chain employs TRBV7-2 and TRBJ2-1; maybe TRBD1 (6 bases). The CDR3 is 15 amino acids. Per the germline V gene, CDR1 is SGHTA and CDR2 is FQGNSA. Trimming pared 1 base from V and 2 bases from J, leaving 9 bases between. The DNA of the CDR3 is TGTGCCAGCAGCTTAGTTCGGGACACCTACAATGAGCAGTTCTTC. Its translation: CASSLVRDTYNEQFF.

The CDR3, as DNA: TGTGCCAGCAGCGCCACGACCGGGACAGGGATGTCTGGGGCCAACGTCCTGACTTTC. It is translated as CASSATTGTGMSGANVLTF. The chain has TRBV9 and TRBJ2-6; 9 nucleotides agree with TRBD1. Losses at the gene ends were 3 bases for V and 1 base for J; bases not matched to a gene: 11. Per the germline V gene, CDR1 is SGDLS and CDR2 is YYNGEE. This CDR3 comprises 19 residues.

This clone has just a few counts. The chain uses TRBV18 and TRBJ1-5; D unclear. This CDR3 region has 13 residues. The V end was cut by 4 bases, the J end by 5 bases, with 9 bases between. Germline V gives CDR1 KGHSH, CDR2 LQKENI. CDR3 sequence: CASSQSPDQPQHF. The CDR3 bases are TGTGCCAGCTCACAGTCCCCAGATCAGCCCCAGCATTTT.

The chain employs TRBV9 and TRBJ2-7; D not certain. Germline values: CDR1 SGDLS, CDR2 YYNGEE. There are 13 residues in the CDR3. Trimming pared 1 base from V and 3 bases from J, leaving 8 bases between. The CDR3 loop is CASSVTSDYEQYF. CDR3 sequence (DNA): TGTGCCAGCAGCGTAACCTCCGACTACGAGCAGTACTTC.

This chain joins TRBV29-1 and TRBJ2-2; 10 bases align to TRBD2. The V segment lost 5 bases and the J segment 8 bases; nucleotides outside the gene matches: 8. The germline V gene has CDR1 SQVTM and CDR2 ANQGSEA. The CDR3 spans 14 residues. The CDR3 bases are TGCAGCGTTAATAGCGGGAGGCTGGGGGGGGAGCTGTTTTTT. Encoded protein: CSVNSGRLGGELFF.

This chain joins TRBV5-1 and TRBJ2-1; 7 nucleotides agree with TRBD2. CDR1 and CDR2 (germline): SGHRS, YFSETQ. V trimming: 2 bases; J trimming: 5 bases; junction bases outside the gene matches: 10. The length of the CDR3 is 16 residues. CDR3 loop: CASSFALALANNEQFF. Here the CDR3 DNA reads TGCGCCAGCAGCTTCGCACTAGCGTTAGCTAACAATGAGCAGTTCTTC.

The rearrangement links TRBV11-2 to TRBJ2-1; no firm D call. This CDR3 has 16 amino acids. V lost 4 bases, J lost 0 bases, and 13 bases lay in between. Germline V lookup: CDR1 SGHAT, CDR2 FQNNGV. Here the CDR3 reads CASSSPLFRSYNEQFF. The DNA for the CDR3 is TGTGCCAGCAGCTCCCCTTTATTCCGCTCCTACAATGAGCAGTTCTTC.

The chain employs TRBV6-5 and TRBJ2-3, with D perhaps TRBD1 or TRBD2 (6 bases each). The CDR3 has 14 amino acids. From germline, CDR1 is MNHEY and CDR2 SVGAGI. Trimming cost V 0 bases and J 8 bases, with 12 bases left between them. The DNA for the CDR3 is TGTGCCAGCAGTTACTCGAGGGGGGCAGGTACGCAGTATTTT. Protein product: CASSYSRGAGTQYF.

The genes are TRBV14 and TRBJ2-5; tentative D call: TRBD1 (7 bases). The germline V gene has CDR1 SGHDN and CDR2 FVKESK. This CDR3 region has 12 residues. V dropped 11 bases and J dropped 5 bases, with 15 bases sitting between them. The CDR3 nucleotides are TGTGCCGCAATCAGGGGGGAGGAGACCCAGTACTTC. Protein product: CAAIRGEETQYF.

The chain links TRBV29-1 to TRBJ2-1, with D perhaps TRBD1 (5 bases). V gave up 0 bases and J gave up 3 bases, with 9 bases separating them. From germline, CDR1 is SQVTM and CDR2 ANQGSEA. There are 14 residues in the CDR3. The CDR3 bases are TGCAGCGTTGAAGAAGGGGCACGCTACAATGAGCAGTTCTTC. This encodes CSVEEGARYNEQFF.

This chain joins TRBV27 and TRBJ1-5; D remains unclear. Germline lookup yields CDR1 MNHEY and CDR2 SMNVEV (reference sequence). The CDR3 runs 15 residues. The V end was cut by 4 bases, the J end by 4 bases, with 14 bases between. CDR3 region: CASSSQGPWNQPQHF. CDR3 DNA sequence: TGTGCCAGCAGTTCTCAAGGTCCTTGGAATCAGCCCCAGCATTTT.

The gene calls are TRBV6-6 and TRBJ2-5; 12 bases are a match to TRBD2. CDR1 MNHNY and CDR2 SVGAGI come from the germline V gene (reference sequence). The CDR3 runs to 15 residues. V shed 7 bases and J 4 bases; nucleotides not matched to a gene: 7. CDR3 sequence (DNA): TGTGCCAGCAACAGACTAGCGGGAGACGTAGAGACCCAGTACTTC. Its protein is CASNRLAGDVETQYF.